The next 4 T cell receptor beta chains were all read from a single sample in a study of OX40 agonist ivuxolimab in advanced cancers. TCRdb's copy holds only in-frame clones and misses some; the assay was immunoSEQ multiplex PCR. Of about 59,000 clones in the sample, roughly 90% were seen once. The material was CD4+ or CD8+ T cells sorted from blood, obtained in a trial of the OX40 agonist ivuxolimab. The receptor set was obtained from an adult with an advanced solid tumor such as melanoma, head and neck, liver or kidney cancer.

CDR3 bases: TGCGCCAGCAGCCAAGAAGACAGGGGAGGCGAGCAGTACTTC. Translation gives CASSQEDRGGEQYF. V gene TRBV4-1 combines with J gene TRBJ2-7; 8 positions agree with TRBD1. The CDR3 is 14 residues long. The trim removed 0 bases at V and 6 bases at J, leaving 4 bases unmatched. Germline V gene data show CDR1 as MGHRA and CDR2 as YSYEKL.

The chain links TRBV4-3 to TRBJ2-7, with 9 bases that match TRBD1. CDR1 is LGHNA and CDR2 is YSLEER in the germline V gene. The CDR3 is made up of 13 amino acids. Unmatched junction bases numbered 5, after V lost 2 bases and J lost 9 bases. The CDR3 region has the DNA TGCGCCAGCAGCCAATCACAGGGGGCAGGGCAGTACTTC. This sequence encodes CASSQSQGAGQYF.

V gene TRBV6-5 combines with J gene TRBJ1-2; D is uncertain. The CDR3 length is 13 residues. The germline V and J ends were trimmed by 6 bases and 10 bases, with 18 bases remaining between them. Germline CDR1 is MNHEY and CDR2 is SVGAGI. The CDR3: CASSLLGADDYTF. The CDR3 DNA reads TGTGCCAGCAGCCTTCTGGGAGCGGATGACTACACCTTC.

The rearrangement links TRBV4-2 to TRBJ2-7; TRBD2 matches 10 bases. The CDR3 totals 15 residues. With 4 bases clipped from V and 1 base from J, the junction kept 4 bases outside the gene matches. Germline CDR1 and CDR2: LGHNA and YNFKEQ. The CDR3 here is CASSLQREGSYEQYF. CDR3 nucleotides: TGTGCCAGCAGCCTCCAGCGGGAGGGATCCTACGAGCAGTACTTC.